The subject of this entry is one T cell receptor (beta chain). The specificity of this receptor is unknown. Base qualities are not recorded, but no much larger clone differs from it by a single base. The library came from the immunoSEQ multiplex PCR assay. What TCRdb holds here is the immuneACCESS table cut down to in-frame rearrangements. Part of the clones is not present; checked against another copy, under half of the missing clones reflect an unresolved V gene, and the others are unexplained. The sample table lists 30,000 to 40,000 clones, 75% to 95% of them with a count of one. The top ten constitute 0.3% to 0.4% of the sample. The sample originates from a study of T cell changes during pregnancy in multiple sclerosis (dated by TCRdb to the late 2010s). With regard to the full study: The study examined how the T cell repertoire changed over the course of pregnancy in women with multiple sclerosis.

V is pruned by 1 base and J by 4 bases, leaving 2 bases of the junction without a gene match. There are 15 amino acids in the CDR3, from cysteine to phenylalanine inclusive. Kept here is only the CDR3 DNA, which spans 45 bases and is read in frame from base 1. The germline V gene encodes CDR1 LGHNT and CDR2 FRNRAP. The rearrangement joined TRBV12-5 to TRBJ1-2; 11 bases in the middle match TRBD1. The sample was CD4+ T cells from peripheral blood mononuclear cells, taken in the third trimester of pregnancy. The receptor comes from a female donor in good health, enrolled as a control in a pregnancy study. CDR3 sequence: CASGLGTGGGYGYTF. The nucleotide sequence reads as follows: TGTGCTAGTGGTTTGGGGACAGGGGGCGGCTATGGCTACACCTTC. With all but the CDR3 taken from the reference TRBV12-5 and TRBJ1-2 genes, the full variable domain is: DARVTQTPRHKVTEMGQEVTMRCQPILGHNTVFWYRQTMMQGLELLAYFRNRAPLDDSGMPKDRFSAEMPDATLATLKIQPSEPRDSAVYFCASGLGTGGGYGYTFGSGTRLTVV.